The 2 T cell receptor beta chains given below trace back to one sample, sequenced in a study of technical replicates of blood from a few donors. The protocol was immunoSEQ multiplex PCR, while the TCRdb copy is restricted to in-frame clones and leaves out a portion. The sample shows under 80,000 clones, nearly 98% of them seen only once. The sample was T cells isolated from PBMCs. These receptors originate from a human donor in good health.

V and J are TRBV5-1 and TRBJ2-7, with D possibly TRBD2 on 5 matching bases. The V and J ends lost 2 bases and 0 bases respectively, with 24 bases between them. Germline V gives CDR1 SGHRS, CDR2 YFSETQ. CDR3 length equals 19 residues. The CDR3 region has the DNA TGCGCCAGCAGCTTAAGCCCGAGGAGCGGCGAGACCCGCTCCTACGAGCAGTACTTC. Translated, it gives CASSLSPRSGETRSYEQYF. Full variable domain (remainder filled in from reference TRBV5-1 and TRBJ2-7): KAGVTQTPRYLIKTRGQQVTLSCSPISGHRSVSWYQQTPGQGLQFLFEYFSETQRNKGNFPGRFSGRQFSNSRSEMNVSTLELGDSALYLCASSLSPRSGETRSYEQYFGPGTRLTVT.

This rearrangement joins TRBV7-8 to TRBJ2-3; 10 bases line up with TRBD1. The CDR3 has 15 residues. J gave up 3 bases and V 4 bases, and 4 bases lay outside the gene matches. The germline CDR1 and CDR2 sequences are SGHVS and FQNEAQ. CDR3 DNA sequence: TGTGCCAGCAGCTCCGGACAGGGGGGAACAGATACGCAGTATTTT. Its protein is CASSSGQGGTDTQYF.